This T cell receptor beta chain was captured by sequencing in a study of radiotherapy plus CTLA-4 blockade in lung cancer. Only in-frame clones appear in the TCRdb table, and some are missing; sequencing was by immunoSEQ multiplex PCR. The sample shows about 110,000 clones, approximately 80% of them seen only once. Germline CDR1 MNHNS, CDR2 SASEGT. Between the trimmed V and J ends, which lost 5 bases and 8 bases, there was a span of 18 bases. CDR3 length: 15 amino acids. This clone appeared a few times. Patients had chemo-refractory metastatic non-small-cell lung cancer and received focal radiation plus CTLA-4 blockade that used ipilimumab.

This specimen consisted of peripheral blood, obtained from a patient treated with radiotherapy plus ipilimumab. The sequence derives from a human donor with non-small cell lung cancer that progressed on radiotherapy plus ipilimumab. Some clones in this sample may be carry-over from other donors' samples. This chain uses TRBV6-1 with TRBJ1-4; D call uncertain. The CDR3 reads CASSSARTVWEKLFF. In DNA, the CDR3 is TGTGCCAGCAGTTCGGCCCGCACAGTATGGGAAAAACTGTTTTTT.